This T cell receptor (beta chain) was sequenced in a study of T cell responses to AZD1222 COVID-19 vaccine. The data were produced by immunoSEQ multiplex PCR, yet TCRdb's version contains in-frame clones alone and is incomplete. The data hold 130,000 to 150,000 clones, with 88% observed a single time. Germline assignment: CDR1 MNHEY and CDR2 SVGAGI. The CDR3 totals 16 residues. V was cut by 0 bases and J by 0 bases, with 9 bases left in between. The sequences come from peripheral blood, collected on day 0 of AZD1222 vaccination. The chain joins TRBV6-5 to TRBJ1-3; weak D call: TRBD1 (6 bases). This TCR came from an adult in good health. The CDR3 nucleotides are TGTGCCAGCAGTTACTCTGGGGGCGACTCTGGAAACACCATATATTTT. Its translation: CASSYSGGDSGNTIYF.